This T cell receptor beta chain was obtained from a study of CD8+CD57+ T cells in acquired aplastic anemia. The wider study: DNA per sorted CD4+ or CD8+ sample ranged 0.2 to 27.4 ug, averaging around 3.1 ug. Study findings and constraints: Approximately 30 CD8+ CDR3 sequences were shared between patients and controls. Significant differences in CD8+ Simpson's diversity were not observed between patients and controls.

Points on this clonotype: Its specificity is unknown.

The CDR3 is 12 amino acids. V was cut by 5 bases and J by 9 bases, with 8 bases left in between. In germline, CDR1 is LNHDA, CDR2 SQIVND (reference sequence). Genomic DNA served as template for TCR beta VDJ and CDR3 profiling. One entry per CDR3 protein, called by TCRdb with MiXCR from the reads. Of 150,000 to 200,000 distinct CDR3 sequences listed, about 45% are singletons. Sequencing was done on patients that had shown CD8+CD57+ cell expansion by flow cytometry. The diagnosis in all patients was severe acquired aplastic anemia. Sequenced sample: sorted CD4+, CD8+, or CD8+CD57+ T cells (not recorded which) from PBMCs. The J gene is TRBJ1-6, the V gene TRBV19; D unresolved. This TCR was sampled from a human donor with aplastic anemia. The CDR3 loop is CASSSRFSPLHF. CDR3 nucleotide sequence: TGTGCCAGTAGTTCCCGTTTTTCACCCCTCCACTTT.